The 25 T cell receptor beta chains below were found in one sample sequenced in a study of blood T cell repertoires in COVID-19. The assay was immunoSEQ multiplex PCR, and TCRdb's table has in-frame clones only and misses some. Among under 200,000 clones listed, 80% to 90% were seen once. The sample was PBMCs or T cells enriched from blood (not recorded which). Source of these receptors: a woman aged 45-59 years in a cohort exposed to, infected with or recovered from COVID-19 (not recorded which).

This clone came up once. The chain is built from TRBV6-5 and TRBJ1-2; D not certain. The germline V gene has CDR1 MNHEY and CDR2 SVGAGI. The CDR3 is 14 amino acids. V was clipped by 2 bases and J by 4 bases, with 11 bases between them. The DNA for the CDR3 is TGTGCCAGCAGTTACGGCGGCGGATTCTATGGCTACACCTTC. Residues: CASSYGGGFYGYTF.

CDR3 nucleotide sequence: TGCAGCGTTGAAGAGGGACTAGCGGGAGTCCTTGAGCAGTTCTTC. Protein product: CSVEEGLAGVLEQFF. The chain links TRBV29-1 to TRBJ2-1; 14 bases match TRBD2. The ends lost 0 bases at V and 9 bases at J; junction bases unmatched: 4. The CDR3 runs to 15 residues. Germline CDR1 reads SQVTM; CDR2 reads ANQGSEA.

This chain links TRBV7-2 with TRBJ2-7; 9 bases are shared with TRBD1. The CDR3 contains 15 residues. Germline V gene data show CDR1 as SGHTA and CDR2 as FQGNSA. V dropped 5 bases and J dropped 6; count of bases not matched to a gene: 11. The CDR3 sequence is CASSPTGGLRGEQYF. The CDR3 DNA follows: TGTGCCAGCAGCCCCACAGGGGGCCTTAGGGGCGAGCAGTACTTC.

This chain uses TRBV7-9 with TRBJ1-6; D might be TRBD1 (6 bases). CDR3 length: 15 amino acids. Trimming stripped 5 bases from V and 7 bases from J, with 15 bases between. Germline V CDR1 and CDR2: SEHNR, FQNEAQ (reference sequence). The CDR3 DNA sequence: TGTGCCAGCAGCCTAGGGGGAGGGGGAAATTCACCCCTCCACTTT. It is translated as CASSLGGGGNSPLHF.

The chain couples TRBV30 to TRBJ2-1, with D perhaps matching TRBD2 (7 bases). The CDR3 consists of 16 residues. Trimming took off 8 bases at V and 0 bases at J, with 20 bases between the two ends. Germline CDR1 GTSNPN, CDR2 SVGIG (reference sequence). This CDR3 reads CARQTGGLSSYNEQFF. DNA for the CDR3: TGTGCCCGACAGACGGGGGGCCTGAGCTCCTACAATGAGCAGTTCTTC.

The rearrangement uses TRBV27 and TRBJ1-6, with D tentatively TRBD1 (5 bases). Germline values: CDR1 MNHEY, CDR2 SMNVEV (reference sequence). The CDR3 runs 17 residues. Trimming left V 2 bases short and J 2 bases short, with 13 bases between. The CDR3 is CASSLDITGAYNSPLHF. CDR3 DNA sequence: TGTGCCAGCAGTTTAGATATAACAGGCGCCTATAATTCACCCCTCCACTTT.

This clone was counted once. The genes are TRBV7-2 and TRBJ2-5; the match to TRBD2 covers 16 bases. CDR3 length: 17 residues. CDR1 is SGHTA and CDR2 is FQGNSA in the germline V gene. The trim removed 5 bases at V and 2 bases at J, leaving 5 bases unmatched. CDR3 sequence (DNA): TGTGCCAGCAGCCCTGGGACTAGCGGGAGGGCTCAAGAGACCCAGTACTTC. It codes for CASSPGTSGRAQETQYF. Variable domain in full (rest from reference TRBV7-2 and TRBJ2-5): GAGVSQSPSNKVTEKGKDVELRCDPISGHTALYWYRQSLGQGLEFLIYFQGNSAPDKSGLPSDRFSAERTGGSVSTLTIQRTQQEDSAVYLCASSPGTSGRAQETQYFGPGTRLLVL.

V usage is TRBV7-2 and J usage is TRBJ2-7; 8 bases fit TRBD1. The germline gives CDR1 SGHTA, CDR2 FQGNSA. The CDR3 is made up of 15 amino acids. With 5 bases clipped from V and 5 bases from J, the junction kept 11 bases outside the gene matches. As DNA, the CDR3 is TGTGCCAGCAGCCCTACCGGGACAGGACGCCACGAGCAGTACTTC. Encoded protein: CASSPTGTGRHEQYF.

The J gene is TRBJ2-7, the V gene TRBV27, with 8 bases fitting TRBD2. Trimming removed 5 bases from V and 3 bases from J; junction bases left unmatched: 9. Per germline, CDR1 MNHEY and CDR2 SMNVEV (reference sequence). This CDR3 has 15 amino acids. CDR3 nucleotide sequence: TGTGCCAGCAGTCCAACGACTAGCGTAGACTACGAGCAGTACTTC. Amino acids: CASSPTTSVDYEQYF.

The chain is built from TRBV3-1 (or the pseudogene TRBV3-2) and TRBJ2-2; maybe TRBD2 (6 bases). Trimming removed 4 bases from V and 4 bases from J, with 13 bases in between. The CDR3 consists of 15 residues. Germline loops: CDR1 LGHDT, CDR2 YNNKEL (reference sequence). CDR3 sequence (DNA): TGTGCCAGCAGCCCCAGACTAGGAATCACCGGGGAGCTGTTTTTT. As protein: CASSPRLGITGELFF.

The V call is TRBV5-1, the J call TRBJ1-5, with D possibly TRBD1 on 6 matching bases. CDR3 size: 16 residues. V lost 4 bases and J 2 bases, leaving 16 bases between the germline ends. Germline V gene lookup returns CDR1 SGHRS and CDR2 YFSETQ. CDR3 in amino acids: CASSPGVSGGNQPQHF. CDR3 nucleotides: TGCGCCAGCAGCCCTGGGGTGTCAGGGGGCAATCAGCCCCAGCATTTT.

This chain links TRBV4-3 with TRBJ2-3; 12 nucleotides align to TRBD2. Germline V gene sequence: CDR1 LGHNA, CDR2 YSLEER. This CDR3 spans 18 amino acids. With V trimmed by 1 base and J by 6 bases, 11 bases remained unmatched. The CDR3: CASSQGSLAGGNRDTQYF. The CDR3, as DNA: TGCGCCAGCAGCCAAGGTTCACTAGCGGGGGGCAATCGCGATACGCAGTATTTT.

The rearrangement links TRBV9 to TRBJ1-3; D uncertain. This CDR3 has 14 residues. Germline lookup yields CDR1 SGDLS and CDR2 YYNGEE. The V end was cut by 4 bases, the J end by 0 bases, with 8 bases between. CDR3 sequence: CASSKTTSGNTIYF. Written as DNA, the CDR3 is TGTGCCAGCAGCAAGACTACCTCTGGAAACACCATATATTTT.

V gene TRBV6-2 or TRBV6-3 combines with J gene TRBJ1-1, with a weak D call TRBD1 (5 bases). CDR3 length: 14 residues. V dropped 4 bases and J dropped 0 bases, with 9 bases sitting between them. Germline V gene sequence: CDR1 MNHEY, CDR2 SVGEGT. CDR3: CASSFGHLNTEAFF. CDR3 nucleotides: TGTGCCAGCAGTTTCGGACACCTGAACACTGAAGCTTTCTTT.

This clone has only a few counts. V usage is TRBV5-4 and J usage is TRBJ1-3; 10 nucleotides agree with TRBD1. Trimming took 4 bases from V and 0 from J; bases not matched to a gene: 7. CDR1 is SGHNT, CDR2 YYREEE, per germline (reference sequence). This CDR3 comprises 17 residues. The CDR3 DNA sequence: TGTGCCAGCAGCCCCGGACAGGGGGTACCCTCTGGAAACACCATATATTTT. Amino acid sequence: CASSPGQGVPSGNTIYF.

A word on this clone: The junction departs from germline at one end; a sequencing error may be responsible. The gene calls are TRBV27 and TRBJ1-6; D may be TRBD1 (6 bases). CDR3 length equals 14 residues. The germline CDR1 and CDR2 sequences are MNHEY and SMNVEV (reference sequence). Here the CDR3 DNA reads TGTGCCAGCAGTTTACTGGGGGCGAACTCACTCCTCCACTTT. Translated, it gives CASSLLGANSLLHF.

The rearrangement uses TRBV2 and TRBJ2-1; TRBD2 aligns across 8 bases. The ends lost 8 bases at V and 7 bases at J; junction bases unmatched: 10. Germline V gene lookup returns CDR1 SNHLY and CDR2 FYNNEI. The CDR3 is 14 residues long. In DNA, the CDR3 is TGTGCCAGCCAAGGACTAGCCGTCGGAAATGAGCAGTTCTTC. Its translation is CASQGLAVGNEQFF.

V gene TRBV5-6 combines with J gene TRBJ1-2; possibly TRBD1 for D (6 bases). This CDR3 has 12 residues. V was clipped by 4 bases and J by 7 bases, with 11 bases between them. Germline CDR1 and CDR2: SGHDT and YYEEEE. The CDR3: CASSPGAAGYTF. Written as DNA, the CDR3 is TGTGCCAGCAGCCCAGGGGCTGCTGGCTACACCTTC.

V is TRBV28 and J is TRBJ2-2; 10 nucleotides line up with TRBD2. The CDR3 totals 16 residues. CDR1 is MDHEN and CDR2 is SYDVKM in the germline V gene. Trimming took 5 bases from V and 2 from J; bases not matched to a gene: 5. CDR3 sequence (DNA): TGTGCCAGCAGTCATCGACTAGCGGGCAACACCGGGGAGCTGTTTTTT. This encodes CASSHRLAGNTGELFF. Complete variable domain (other parts from reference TRBV28 and TRBJ2-2): DVKVTQSSRYLVKRTGEKVFLECVQDMDHENMFWYRQDPGLGLRLIYFSYDVKMKEKGDIPEGYSVSREKKERFSLILESASTNQTSMYLCASSHRLAGNTGELFFGEGSRLTVL.

The chain links TRBV19 to TRBJ1-2; the match to TRBD1 covers 7 bases. The germline gives CDR1 LNHDA, CDR2 SQIVND (reference sequence). This CDR3 contains 16 residues. V trimming: 4 bases; J trimming: 6 bases; junction bases outside the gene matches: 14. The CDR3 nucleotides are TGTGCCAGTAGTAAACCGGTTGGACAGGCTGGAAATGGCTACACCTTC. Residues: CASSKPVGQAGNGYTF.

This chain links TRBV6-1 with TRBJ2-7; 7 bases are shared with TRBD1. The CDR3 runs 15 residues. CDR1 is MNHNS, CDR2 SASEGT, per germline. The V segment lost 3 bases and the J segment 2 bases; nucleotides outside the gene matches: 7. CDR3 sequence reads: CASSDLPGGTYEQYF. The CDR3 nucleotides read TGTGCCAGCAGTGATCTACCAGGGGGAACCTACGAGCAGTACTTC.

This clone was seen once. This chain joins TRBV7-3 and TRBJ2-2; D might be TRBD2 (5 bases). V lost 5 bases and J 1 base, leaving 11 bases between the germline ends. CDR1 SGHTA and CDR2 FQGTGA come from the germline V gene. The CDR3 sequence is 15 residues long. This CDR3 is CASSPRAGNTGELFF. The CDR3 nucleotides are TGTGCCAGCAGCCCGAGGGCAGGGAACACCGGGGAGCTGTTTTTT.

The CDR3 region is CASSRSSTF. The CDR3 coding sequence is TGCGCCAGCAGTCGTTCTTCCACCTTC. V gene TRBV23-1 combines with J gene TRBJ1-2; no reliable D call. TRBV23-1 is treated as an ORF (open reading frame) with a function not yet certain. V shed 4 bases and J shed 13 bases, with 7 bases lying between them. The CDR3 spans 9 residues.

This clone was recorded once. V and J are TRBV7-9 and TRBJ2-7; D possibly corresponds to TRBD2 (6 bases). Per the germline V gene, CDR1 is SEHNR and CDR2 is FQNEAQ (reference sequence). The CDR3 extends over 15 amino acids. V lost 5 bases and J 7 bases, leaving 21 bases between the germline ends. CDR3 loop: CASSLLKGLAGEQYF. The CDR3 region has the DNA TGTGCCAGCAGCCTCTTAAAGGGATTGGCGGGAGAGCAGTACTTC.

The rearrangement links TRBV18 to TRBJ1-4; no clear D gene. This CDR3 has 15 residues. The germline gives CDR1 KGHSH, CDR2 LQKENI. Trimming took off 3 bases at V and 0 bases at J, with 8 bases between the two ends. As DNA, the CDR3 is TGTGCCAGCTCACCGACACGAGCAACTAATGAAAAACTGTTTTTT. Its translation is CASSPTRATNEKLFF.